This TCR beta chain was captured in a study of blood T cell repertoires in COVID-19. Per the germline V gene, CDR1 is LNHDA and CDR2 is SQIVND (reference sequence). CDR3 length: 14 amino acids. V lost 3 bases, J lost 4 bases, and 5 bases stayed unmatched. Profiling relied on immunoSEQ multiplex PCR, and the TCRdb table lists in-frame clones only, not all of them. The sample lists 350,000 or so clones; 90% were seen once. This chain uses TRBV19 with TRBJ2-7; TRBD2 matches 8 bases. The sample consisted of peripheral blood. This clonotype originated in a man aged 18-30 years with active or convalescent COVID-19. The CDR3 sequence: CASSISGILYEQYF. The CDR3 DNA reads as TGTGCCAGTAGTATTAGCGGGATTCTTTACGAGCAGTACTTC.